The clone carrying this T cell receptor (beta chain) turned up a few times. The source of the sample is a study of blood T cell repertoires in COVID-19. For the study at large: Acute-phase and convalescent COVID-19 samples originated in the United States, Italy and Spain. From T cells, B-cell-depleted T cells, or PBMCs came the material, which was cDNA or gDNA.

Study processing details: The authors estimated nucleated cell counts from reference gene primer amplification. Assay used: immunoSEQ multiplex PCR; TCRdb lists only in-frame clones, some missing. The V and J calls and clone size come from that table; D and trimming were worked out from the DNA. The data hold around 200,000 clones, with around 83% observed a single time. This CDR3 has 15 residues. Germline CDR1 and CDR2: SGHRS and YFSETQ. Trimming took 0 bases from V and 5 from J; bases not matched to a gene: 4. The sample consisted of peripheral blood. The receptor was derived from a man in his forties or fifties with active or convalescent COVID-19. The chain couples TRBV5-1 to TRBJ1-4, with 7 positions matching TRBD1. DNA of the CDR3: TGCGCCAGCAGCTTGGGCGACAGGGCGAATGAAAAACTGTTTTTT. This sequence encodes CASSLGDRANEKLFF.